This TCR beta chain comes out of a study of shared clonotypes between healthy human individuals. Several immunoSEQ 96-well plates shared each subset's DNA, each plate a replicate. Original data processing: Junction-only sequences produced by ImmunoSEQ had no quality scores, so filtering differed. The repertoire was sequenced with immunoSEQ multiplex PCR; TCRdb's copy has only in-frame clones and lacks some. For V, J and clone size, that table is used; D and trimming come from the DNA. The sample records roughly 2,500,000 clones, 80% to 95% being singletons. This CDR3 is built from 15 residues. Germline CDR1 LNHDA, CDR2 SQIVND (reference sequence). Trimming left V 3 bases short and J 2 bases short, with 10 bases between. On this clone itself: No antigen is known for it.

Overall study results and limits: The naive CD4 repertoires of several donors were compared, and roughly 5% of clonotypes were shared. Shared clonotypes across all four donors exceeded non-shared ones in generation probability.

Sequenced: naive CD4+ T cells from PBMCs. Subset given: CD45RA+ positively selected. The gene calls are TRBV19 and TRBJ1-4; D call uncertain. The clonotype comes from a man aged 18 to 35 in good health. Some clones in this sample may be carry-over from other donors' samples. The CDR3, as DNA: TGTGCCAGTAGTATTGCTGCCAGGACTAATGAAAAACTGTTTTTT. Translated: CASSIAARTNEKLFF.